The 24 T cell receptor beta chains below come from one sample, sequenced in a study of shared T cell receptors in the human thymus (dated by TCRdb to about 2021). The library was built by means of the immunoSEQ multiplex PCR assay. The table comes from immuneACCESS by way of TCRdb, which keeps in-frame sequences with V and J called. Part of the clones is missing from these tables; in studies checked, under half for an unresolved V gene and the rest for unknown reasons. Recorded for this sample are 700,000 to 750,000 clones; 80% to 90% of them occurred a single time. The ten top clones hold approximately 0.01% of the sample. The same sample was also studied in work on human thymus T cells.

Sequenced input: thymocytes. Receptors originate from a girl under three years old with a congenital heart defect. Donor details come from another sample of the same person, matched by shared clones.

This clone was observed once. The CDR3, as DNA: TGTGCCAGCAGCAGCTCTAGCGGAGCAACCTACAATGAGCAGTTCTTC. It encodes CASSSSSGATYNEQFF. The chain carries TRBV28 and TRBJ2-1, with 7 bases aligning to TRBD2. CDR1 MDHEN and CDR2 SYDVKM come from the germline V gene. J gave up 2 bases and V 6 bases, and 10 bases lay outside the gene matches. The CDR3 has 16 amino acids.

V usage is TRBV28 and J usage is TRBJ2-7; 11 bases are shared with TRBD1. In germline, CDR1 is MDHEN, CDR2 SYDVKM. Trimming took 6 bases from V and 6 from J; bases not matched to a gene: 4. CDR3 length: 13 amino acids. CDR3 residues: CASRGGTGGEQYF. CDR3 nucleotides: TGTGCCAGCAGGGGTGGGACAGGGGGCGAGCAGTACTTC.

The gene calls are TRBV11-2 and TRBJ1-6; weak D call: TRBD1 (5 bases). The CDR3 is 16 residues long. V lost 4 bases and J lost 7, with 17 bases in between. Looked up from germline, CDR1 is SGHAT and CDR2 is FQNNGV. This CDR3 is CASSSLRGSRNSPLHF. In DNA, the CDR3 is TGTGCCAGCAGCTCACTTCGGGGGTCTAGGAATTCACCCCTCCACTTT. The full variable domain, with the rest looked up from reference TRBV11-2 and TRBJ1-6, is EAGVAQSPRYKIIEKRQSVAFWCNPISGHATLYWYQQILGQGPKLLIQFQNNGVVDDSQLPKDRFSAERLKGVDSTLKIQPAKLEDSAVYLCASSSLRGSRNSPLHFGNGTRLTVT.

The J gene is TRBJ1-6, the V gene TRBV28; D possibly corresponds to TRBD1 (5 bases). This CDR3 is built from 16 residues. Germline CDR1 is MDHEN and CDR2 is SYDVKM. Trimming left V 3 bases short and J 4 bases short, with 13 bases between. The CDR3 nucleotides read TGTGCCAGCAGTTTCCCTCCGACAGTTTATAATTCACCCCTCCACTTT. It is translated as CASSFPPTVYNSPLHF. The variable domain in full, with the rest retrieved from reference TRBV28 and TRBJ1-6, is DVKVTQSSRYLVKRTGEKVFLECVQDMDHENMFWYRQDPGLGLRLIYFSYDVKMKEKGDIPEGYSVSREKKERFSLILESASTNQTSMYLCASSFPPTVYNSPLHFGNGTRLTVT.

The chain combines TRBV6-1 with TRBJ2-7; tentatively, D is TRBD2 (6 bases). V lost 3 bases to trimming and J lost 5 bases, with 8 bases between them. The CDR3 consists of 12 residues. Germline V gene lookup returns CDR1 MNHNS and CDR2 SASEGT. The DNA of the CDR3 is TGTGCCAGCAGTGATAGGAGGGACGAGCAGTACTTC. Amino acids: CASSDRRDEQYF.

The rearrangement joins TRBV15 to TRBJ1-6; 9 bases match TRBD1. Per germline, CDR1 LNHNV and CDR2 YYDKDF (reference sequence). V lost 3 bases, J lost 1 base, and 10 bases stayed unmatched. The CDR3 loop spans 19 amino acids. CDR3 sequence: CATSRTPGTGPSYNSPLHF. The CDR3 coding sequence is TGTGCCACCAGCAGGACTCCCGGGACAGGGCCTTCCTATAATTCACCCCTCCACTTT. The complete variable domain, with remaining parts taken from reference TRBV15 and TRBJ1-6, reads DAMVIQNPRYQVTQFGKPVTLSCSQTLNHNVMYWYQQKSSQAPKLLFHYYDKDFNNEADTPDNFQSRRPNTSFCFLDIRSPGLGDTAMYLCATSRTPGTGPSYNSPLHFGNGTRLTVT.

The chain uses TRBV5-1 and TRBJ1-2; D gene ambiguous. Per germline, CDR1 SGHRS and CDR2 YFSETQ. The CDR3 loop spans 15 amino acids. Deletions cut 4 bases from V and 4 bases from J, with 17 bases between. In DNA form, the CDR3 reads TGCGCCAGCAGCCCCCCTCGGGGTGGCGGCTATGGCTACACCTTC. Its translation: CASSPPRGGGYGYTF. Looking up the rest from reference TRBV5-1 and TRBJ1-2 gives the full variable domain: KAGVTQTPRYLIKTRGQQVTLSCSPISGHRSVSWYQQTPGQGLQFLFEYFSETQRNKGNFPGRFSGRQFSNSRSEMNVSTLELGDSALYLCASSPPRGGGYGYTFGSGTRLTVV.

The CDR3 region has the DNA TGTGCTAGTGAGGCAGGCTCTGGAAACACCATATATTTT. Its translation: CASEAGSGNTIYF. The V call is TRBV12-5, the J call TRBJ1-3; D remains ambiguous. The CDR3 runs to 13 residues. Per germline, CDR1 LGHNT and CDR2 FRNRAP. The V end was cut by 7 bases, the J end by 0 bases, with 7 bases between.

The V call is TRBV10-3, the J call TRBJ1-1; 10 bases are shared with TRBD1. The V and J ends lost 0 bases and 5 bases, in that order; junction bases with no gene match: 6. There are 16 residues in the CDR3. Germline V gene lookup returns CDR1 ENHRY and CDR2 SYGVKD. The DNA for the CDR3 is TGTGCCATCAGTGAGTCATCGACAGGGGGCCAAACTGAAGCTTTCTTT. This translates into CAISESSTGGQTEAFF.

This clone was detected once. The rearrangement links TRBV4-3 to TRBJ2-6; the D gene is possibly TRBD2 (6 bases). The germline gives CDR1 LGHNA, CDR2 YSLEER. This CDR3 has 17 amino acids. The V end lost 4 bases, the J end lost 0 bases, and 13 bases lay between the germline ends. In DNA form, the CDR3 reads TGCGCCAGCAGCCCCCACACCGGGAGCTCTGGGGCCAACGTCCTGACTTTC. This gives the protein CASSPHTGSSGANVLTF.

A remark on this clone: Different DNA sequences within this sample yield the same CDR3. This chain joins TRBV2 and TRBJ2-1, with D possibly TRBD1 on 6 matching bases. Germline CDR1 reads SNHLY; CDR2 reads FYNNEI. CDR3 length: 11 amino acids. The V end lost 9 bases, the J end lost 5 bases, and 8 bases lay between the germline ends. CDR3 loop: CASRDNNEQFF. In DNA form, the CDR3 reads TGTGCCAGTAGGGACAACAATGAGCAGTTCTTC.

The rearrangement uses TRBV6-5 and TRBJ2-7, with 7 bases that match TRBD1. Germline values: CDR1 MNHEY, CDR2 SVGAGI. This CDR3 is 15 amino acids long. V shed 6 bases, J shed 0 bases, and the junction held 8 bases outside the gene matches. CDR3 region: CASRPRGLLSYEQYF. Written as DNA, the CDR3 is TGTGCCAGCAGGCCAAGGGGGCTTCTCTCCTACGAGCAGTACTTC.

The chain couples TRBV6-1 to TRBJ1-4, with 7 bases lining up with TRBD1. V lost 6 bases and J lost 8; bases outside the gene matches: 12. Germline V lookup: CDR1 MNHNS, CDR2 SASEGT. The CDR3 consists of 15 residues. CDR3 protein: CASSQGEQGREKLFF. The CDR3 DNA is TGTGCCAGCAGCCAGGGGGAACAGGGGAGGGAAAAACTGTTTTTT.

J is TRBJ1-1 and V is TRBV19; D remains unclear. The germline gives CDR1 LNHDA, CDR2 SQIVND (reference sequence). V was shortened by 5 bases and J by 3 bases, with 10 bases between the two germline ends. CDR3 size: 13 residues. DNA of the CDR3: TGTGCCAGTAGTTCGGGTCGTGACACTGAAGCTTTCTTT. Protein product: CASSSGRDTEAFF.

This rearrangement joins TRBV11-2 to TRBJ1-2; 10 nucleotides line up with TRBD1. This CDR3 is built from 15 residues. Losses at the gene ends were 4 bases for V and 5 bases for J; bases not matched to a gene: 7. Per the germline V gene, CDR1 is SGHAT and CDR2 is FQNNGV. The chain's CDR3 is CASSYRQGAVYGYTF. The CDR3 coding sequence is TGTGCCAGCAGCTACAGACAGGGGGCGGTTTATGGCTACACCTTC.

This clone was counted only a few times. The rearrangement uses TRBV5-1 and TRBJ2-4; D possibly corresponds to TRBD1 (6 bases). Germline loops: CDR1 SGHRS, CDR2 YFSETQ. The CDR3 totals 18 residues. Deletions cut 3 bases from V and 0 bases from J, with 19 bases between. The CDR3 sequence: CASSSYLTGKLAKNIQYF. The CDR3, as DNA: TGCGCCAGCAGCTCGTACCTAACAGGGAAGTTAGCCAAAAACATTCAGTACTTC.

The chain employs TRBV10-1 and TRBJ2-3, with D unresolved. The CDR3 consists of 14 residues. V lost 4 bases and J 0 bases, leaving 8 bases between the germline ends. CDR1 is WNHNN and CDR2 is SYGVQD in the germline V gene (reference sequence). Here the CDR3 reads CASSVNSSTDTQYF. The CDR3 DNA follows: TGCGCCAGCAGTGTAAACAGCAGCACAGATACGCAGTATTTT.

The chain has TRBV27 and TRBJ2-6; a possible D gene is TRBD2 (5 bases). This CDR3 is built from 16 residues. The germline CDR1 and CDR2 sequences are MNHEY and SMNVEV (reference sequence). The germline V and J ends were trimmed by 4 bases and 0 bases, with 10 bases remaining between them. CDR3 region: CASSSHEGSGANVLTF. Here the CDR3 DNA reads TGTGCCAGCAGTTCACATGAGGGCTCTGGGGCCAACGTCCTGACTTTC.

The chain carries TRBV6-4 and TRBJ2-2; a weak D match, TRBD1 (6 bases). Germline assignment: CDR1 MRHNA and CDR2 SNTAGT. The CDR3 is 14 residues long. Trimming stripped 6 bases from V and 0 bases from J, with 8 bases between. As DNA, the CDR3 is TGTGCCAGCAGCGGGACAACGAACACCGGGGAGCTGTTTTTT. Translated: CASSGTTNTGELFF.

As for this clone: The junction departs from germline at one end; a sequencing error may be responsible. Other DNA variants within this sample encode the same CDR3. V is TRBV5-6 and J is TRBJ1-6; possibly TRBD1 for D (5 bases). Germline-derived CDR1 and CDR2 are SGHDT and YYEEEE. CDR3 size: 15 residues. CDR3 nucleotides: TGTGCCAGCAGCCAAATGGACACTATTGATTCCCCCCTCCACTTT. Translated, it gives CASSQMDTIDSPLHF.

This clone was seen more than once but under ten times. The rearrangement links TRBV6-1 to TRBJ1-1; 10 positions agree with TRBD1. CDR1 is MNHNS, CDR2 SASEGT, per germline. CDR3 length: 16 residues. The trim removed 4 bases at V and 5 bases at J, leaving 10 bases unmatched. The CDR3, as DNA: TGTGCCAGCAGTGGGGGACAGGGGTCCCTAGGGACTGAAGCTTTCTTT. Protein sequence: CASSGGQGSLGTEAFF.

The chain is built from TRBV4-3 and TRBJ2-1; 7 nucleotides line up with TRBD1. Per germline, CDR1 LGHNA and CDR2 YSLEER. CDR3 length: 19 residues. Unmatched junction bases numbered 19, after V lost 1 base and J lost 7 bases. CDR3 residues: CASSQAPPTGAKHGNEQFF. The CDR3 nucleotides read TGCGCCAGCAGCCAAGCCCCGCCAACAGGGGCGAAACATGGGAATGAGCAGTTCTTC.

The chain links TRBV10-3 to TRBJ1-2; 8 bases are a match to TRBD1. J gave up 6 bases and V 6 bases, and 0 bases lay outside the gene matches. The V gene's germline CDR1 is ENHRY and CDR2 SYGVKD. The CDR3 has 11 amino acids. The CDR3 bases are TGTGCCATCAGGGACAGGGATGGCTACACCTTC. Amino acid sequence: CAIRDRDGYTF.

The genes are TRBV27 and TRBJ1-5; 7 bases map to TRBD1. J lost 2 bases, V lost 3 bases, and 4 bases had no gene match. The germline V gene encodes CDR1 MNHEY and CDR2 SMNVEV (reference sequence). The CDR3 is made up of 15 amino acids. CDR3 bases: TGTGCCAGCAGTTTCCGCGGACAGGGCAATCAGCCCCAGCATTTT. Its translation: CASSFRGQGNQPQHF.